This is a list of T cell receptor beta chains from one sample in a study of blood T cell repertoires in COVID-19. Profiling relied on immunoSEQ multiplex PCR, and the TCRdb table lists in-frame clones only, not all of them. The sample carries roughly 180,000 clones, 86% recorded once. The specimen sequenced was peripheral blood. Receptors were obtained from a woman aged 25 to 45 with active or convalescent COVID-19. Both conserved end residues are part of each CDR3. Fields, in order: V gene, D gene, clone size, J gene, CDR3 DNA, CDR3 protein. The D gene is left open where the match is weak. A row's size may be missing; if present it is once, few, many or a size class.

TRBV11-2	.	.	TRBJ1-1	TGTGCCAGCAGCCCTATTCGGAACACTGAAGCTTTCTTT	CASSPIRNTEAFF
TRBV5-1	.	.	TRBJ2-2	TGCGCCAGCAGCTCTCCAGGGCTCGCGAACACCGGGGAGCTGTTTTTT	CASSSPGLANTGELFF
TRBV19	.	.	TRBJ2-7	TGTGCCAGTAGTATAGCCCTAGGCAGTCGGGAGCAGTACTTC	CASSIALGSREQYF
TRBV30	TRBD1	.	TRBJ2-1	TGTGCCTGGAGTGTAACCTTTCCGGGACAGGGGGCAGGTGAGCAGTTCTTC	CAWSVTFPGQGAGEQFF
TRBV28	TRBD1	.	TRBJ1-5	TGTGCCAGCAGTTTGGGCTCCGGGACAGGGGGAAATCAGCCCCAGCATTTT	CASSLGSGTGGNQPQHF
TRBV6-1	TRBD1	.	TRBJ1-2	TGTGCCAGCAGTGAGCCTAATGACAGGGGAGATGGCTACACCTTC	CASSEPNDRGDGYTF
TRBV6-1	.	.	TRBJ1-1	TGTGCCAGCAGTGAAGTCGTGCCAGGGGCTTTAGCTTTCTTT	CASSEVVPGALAFF
TRBV29-1	.	.	TRBJ2-3	TGCAGCGTTGACACAGGGGGGGGTACGCAGTATTTT	CSVDTGGGTQYF
TRBV11-3	.	.	TRBJ2-7	TGTGCCAGCAGCTTTGGGGGCGGGAGCTCCTACGAGCAGTACTTC	CASSFGGGSSYEQYF
TRBV5-1	TRBD2	.	TRBJ2-7	TGCGCCAGCTGGCCTAGCGGGAGGGCCGGCGAGCAGTACTTC	CASWPSGRAGEQYF
TRBV3-1/TRBV3-2	TRBD1	.	TRBJ2-1	TGTGCCAGCAGCCAAGCAGGGGGCCTTGAGCAGTTCTTC	CASSQAGGLEQFF
TRBV5-4	.	.	TRBJ1-4	TGTGCCAGCAGCTTGAACAGCGAAAAACTGTTTTTT	CASSLNSEKLFF
TRBV28	TRBD2	.	TRBJ2-7	TGTGCCAGCAGTCCGGGACTAGCGGGGGTCAAAAGCTCCTACGAGCAGTACTTC	CASSPGLAGVKSSYEQYF
TRBV19	TRBD1	.	TRBJ1-1	TGTGCCAGTAGTATAGGGAAGGGGGCAGAGAACACTGAAGCTTTCTTT	CASSIGKGAENTEAFF
TRBV7-2	TRBD1	once	TRBJ1-1	TGTGCCAGCAGCTTCGACAGGGGAGGGTACACTGAAGCTTTCTTT	CASSFDRGGYTEAFF
TRBV19	.	few	TRBJ2-7	TGTGCCAGTAGTAGTAGGACAGAGAATGCCTACGAGCAGTACTTC	CASSSRTENAYEQYF
TRBV29-1	TRBD1	.	TRBJ2-3	TGCAGCGTATTACAGGGGAGACCTCGATATACGCAGTATTTT	CSVLQGRPRYTQYF